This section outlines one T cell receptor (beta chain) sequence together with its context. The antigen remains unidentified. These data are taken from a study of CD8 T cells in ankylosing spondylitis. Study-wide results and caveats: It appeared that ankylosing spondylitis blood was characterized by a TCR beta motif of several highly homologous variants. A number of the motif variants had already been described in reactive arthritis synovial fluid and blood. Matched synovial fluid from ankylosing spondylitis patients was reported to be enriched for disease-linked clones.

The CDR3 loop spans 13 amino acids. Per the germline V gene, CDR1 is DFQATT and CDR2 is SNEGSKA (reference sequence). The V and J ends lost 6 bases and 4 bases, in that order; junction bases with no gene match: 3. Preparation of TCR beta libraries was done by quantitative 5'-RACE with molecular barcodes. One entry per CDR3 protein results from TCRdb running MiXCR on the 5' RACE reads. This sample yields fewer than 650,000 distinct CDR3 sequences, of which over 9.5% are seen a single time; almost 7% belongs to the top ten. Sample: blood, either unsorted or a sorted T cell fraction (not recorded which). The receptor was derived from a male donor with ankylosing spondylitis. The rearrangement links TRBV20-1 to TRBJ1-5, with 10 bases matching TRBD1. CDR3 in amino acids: CSAPGQGNQPQHF. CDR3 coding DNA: TGCAGTGCCCCGGGACAGGGGAATCAGCCCCAGCATTTT.